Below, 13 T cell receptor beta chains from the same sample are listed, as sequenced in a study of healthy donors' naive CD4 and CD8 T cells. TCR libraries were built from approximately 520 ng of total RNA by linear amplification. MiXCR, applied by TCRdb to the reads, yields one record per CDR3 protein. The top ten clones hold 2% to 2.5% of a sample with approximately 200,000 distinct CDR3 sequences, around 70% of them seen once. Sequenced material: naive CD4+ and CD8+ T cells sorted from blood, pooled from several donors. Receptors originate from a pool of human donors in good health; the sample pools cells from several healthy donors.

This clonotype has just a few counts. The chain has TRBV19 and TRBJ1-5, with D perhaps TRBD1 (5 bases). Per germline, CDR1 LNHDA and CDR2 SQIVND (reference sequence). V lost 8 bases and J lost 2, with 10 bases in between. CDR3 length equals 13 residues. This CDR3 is CASWDSGNQPQHF. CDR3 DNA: TGTGCCAGTTGGGACTCCGGCAATCAGCCCCAGCATTTT.

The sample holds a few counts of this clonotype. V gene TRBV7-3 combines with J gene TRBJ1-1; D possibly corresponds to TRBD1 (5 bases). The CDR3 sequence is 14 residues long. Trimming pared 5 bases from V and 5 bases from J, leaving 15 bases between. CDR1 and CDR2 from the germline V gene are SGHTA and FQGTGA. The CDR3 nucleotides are TGTGCCAGCAGCCCCGGGACGGACCTTACTGAAGCTTTCTTT. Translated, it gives CASSPGTDLTEAFF.

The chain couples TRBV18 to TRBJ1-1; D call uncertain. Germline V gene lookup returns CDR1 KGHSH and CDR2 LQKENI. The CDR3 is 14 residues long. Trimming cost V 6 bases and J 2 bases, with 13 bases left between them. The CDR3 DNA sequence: TGTGCCAGCTCCGAAAGGGCCACAAACACTGAAGCTTTCTTT. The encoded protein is CASSERATNTEAFF.

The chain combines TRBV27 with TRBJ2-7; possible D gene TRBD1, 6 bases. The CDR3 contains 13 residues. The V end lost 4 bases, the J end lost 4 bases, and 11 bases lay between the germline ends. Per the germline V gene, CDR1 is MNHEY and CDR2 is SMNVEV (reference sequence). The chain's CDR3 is CASSWGRRYEQYF. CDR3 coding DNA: TGTGCCAGCAGTTGGGGGCGCAGATACGAGCAGTACTTC.

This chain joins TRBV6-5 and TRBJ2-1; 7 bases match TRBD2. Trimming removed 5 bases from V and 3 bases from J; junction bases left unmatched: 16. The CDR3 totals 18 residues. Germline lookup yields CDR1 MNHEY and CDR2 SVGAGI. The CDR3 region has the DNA TGTGCCAGCAGTGAACGCTTTATGGGGGAGGGCCTCTACAATGAGCAGTTCTTC. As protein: CASSERFMGEGLYNEQFF.

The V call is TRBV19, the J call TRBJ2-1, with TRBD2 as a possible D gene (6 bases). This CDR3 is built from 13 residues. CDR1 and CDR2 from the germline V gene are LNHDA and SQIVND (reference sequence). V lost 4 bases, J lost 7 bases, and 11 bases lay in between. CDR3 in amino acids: CASSRGLLNEQFF. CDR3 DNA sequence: TGTGCCAGTAGTAGAGGACTACTGAATGAGCAGTTCTTC.

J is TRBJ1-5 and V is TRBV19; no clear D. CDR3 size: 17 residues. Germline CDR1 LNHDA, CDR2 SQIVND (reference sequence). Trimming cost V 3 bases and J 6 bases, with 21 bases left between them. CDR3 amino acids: CASSIGGASPKPQPQHF. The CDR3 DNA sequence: TGTGCCAGTAGTATCGGCGGTGCATCCCCTAAACCTCAGCCCCAGCATTTT. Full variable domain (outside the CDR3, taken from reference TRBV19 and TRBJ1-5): DGGITQSPKYLFRKEGQNVTLSCEQNLNHDAMYWYRQDPGQGLRLIYYSQIVNDFQKGDIAEGYSVSREKKESFPLTVTSAQKNPTAFYLCASSIGGASPKPQPQHFGDGTRLSIL.

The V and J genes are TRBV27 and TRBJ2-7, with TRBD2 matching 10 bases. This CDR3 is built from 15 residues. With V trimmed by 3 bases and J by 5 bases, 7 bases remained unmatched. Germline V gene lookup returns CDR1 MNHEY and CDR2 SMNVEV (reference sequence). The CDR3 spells CASSFELAGRNEQYF. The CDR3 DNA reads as TGTGCCAGCAGTTTCGAACTAGCGGGAAGAAACGAGCAGTACTTC.

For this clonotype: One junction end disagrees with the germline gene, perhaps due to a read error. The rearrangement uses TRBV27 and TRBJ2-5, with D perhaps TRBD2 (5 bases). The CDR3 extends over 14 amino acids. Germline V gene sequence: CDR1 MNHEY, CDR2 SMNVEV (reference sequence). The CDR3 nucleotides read TGTGCCAGCAGTTTCCTGGCCGGGAAAGAGGCCCAGTACTTC. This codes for CASSFLAGKEAQYF.

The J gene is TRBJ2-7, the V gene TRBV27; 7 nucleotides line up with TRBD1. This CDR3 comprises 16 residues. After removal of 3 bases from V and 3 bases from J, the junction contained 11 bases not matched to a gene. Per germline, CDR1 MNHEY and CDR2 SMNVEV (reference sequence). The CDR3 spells CASSLSGQAMVYEQYF. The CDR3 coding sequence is TGTGCCAGCAGTTTGAGCGGACAGGCGATGGTCTACGAGCAGTACTTC.

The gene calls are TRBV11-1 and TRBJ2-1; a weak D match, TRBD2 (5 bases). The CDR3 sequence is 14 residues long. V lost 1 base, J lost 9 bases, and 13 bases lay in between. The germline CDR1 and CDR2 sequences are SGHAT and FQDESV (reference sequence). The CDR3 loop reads CASSLVVLEAEQFF. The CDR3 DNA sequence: TGTGCCAGCAGCTTAGTAGTTTTGGAGGCTGAGCAGTTCTTC.

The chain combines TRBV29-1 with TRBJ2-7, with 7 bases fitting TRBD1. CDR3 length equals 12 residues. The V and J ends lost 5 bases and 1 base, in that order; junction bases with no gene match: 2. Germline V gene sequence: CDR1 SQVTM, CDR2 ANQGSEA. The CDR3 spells CSVLGQSYEQYF. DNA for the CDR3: TGCAGCGTTTTGGGACAGTCCTACGAGCAGTACTTC.

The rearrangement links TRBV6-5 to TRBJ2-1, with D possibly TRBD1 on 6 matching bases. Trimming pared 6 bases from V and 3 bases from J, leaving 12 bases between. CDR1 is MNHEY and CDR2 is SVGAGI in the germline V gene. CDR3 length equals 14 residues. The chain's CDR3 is CASRNRVNYNEQFF. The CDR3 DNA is TGTGCCAGCAGGAACAGGGTAAACTACAATGAGCAGTTCTTC.